This paragraph covers one T cell receptor beta chain sequence. Its cognate antigen is unknown. CDR1 is SEHNR, CDR2 FQNEAQ, per germline (reference sequence). The CDR3 covers 13 residues. V shed 5 bases and J shed 0 bases, with 7 bases lying between them. This table comes from immunoSEQ multiplex PCR, and its TCRdb copy is limited to in-frame clones, with some not included. Here the sample spans more than 35,000 clones, less than 85% being singletons. The data were taken from a study of OX40 agonist ivuxolimab in advanced cancers. Looking at the study overall: Six ivuxolimab dose levels, 0.01 to 10 mg/kg, were given intravenously every 2 weeks. Participants averaged approximately 65 years of age (range roughly 23 to 90) and were 75% to 90% male.

The study, taken as a whole, reports: On average, a greater number of expanded clones characterised CD8+ T cells relative to CD4+.

This sequence originates from an adult with an advanced solid tumor such as melanoma, head and neck, liver or kidney cancer. The chain recombines TRBV7-9 with TRBJ1-1; D unclear. Sequencing used CD4+ or CD8+ T cells sorted from blood, obtained in a trial of the OX40 agonist ivuxolimab. DNA for the CDR3: TGTGCCAGCAGCCCGACCTTGAACACTGAAGCTTTCTTT. Translated, it gives CASSPTLNTEAFF.